These 22 T cell receptor beta chains were all obtained from the same sample, sequenced in a study of T cells after yellow fever vaccination. TCRdb itself ran the 5' RACE reads through MiXCR, one entry per CDR3 protein. Counted here are 620,000 or so distinct CDR3 sequences, approximately 13% occurring once; the ten biggest clones make up 14% to 15%. Sequenced here: PBMCs, sampled on the day of the yellow fever booster vaccination. Receptor source: a young man who received the YFV17D yellow fever vaccine.

This clonotype was detected a few times. The chain employs TRBV28 and TRBJ2-7, with 10 bases that match TRBD1. After removal of 6 bases from V and 8 bases from J, the junction contained 13 bases not matched to a gene. Per germline, CDR1 MDHEN and CDR2 SYDVKM. The CDR3 covers 15 residues. CDR3 sequence: CASSLSGTGVLKQYF. In DNA form, the CDR3 reads TGTGCCAGCAGCCTTTCCGGGACAGGGGTGTTGAAGCAGTACTTC.

In its sample, this clonotype was seen a few times. This chain links TRBV7-2 with TRBJ2-3; D not resolved. The germline gives CDR1 SGHTA, CDR2 FQGNSA. The CDR3 has 13 amino acids. Trimming removed 1 base from V and 4 bases from J, with 6 bases in between. CDR3 in DNA: TGTGCCAGCAGCTTAGGTATCGCAGATACGCAGTATTTT. This sequence encodes CASSLGIADTQYF.

This clonotype was counted a few times. The V gene is TRBV28, the J gene TRBJ2-2; TRBD1 matches at 8 bases. Looked up from germline, CDR1 is MDHEN and CDR2 is SYDVKM. The CDR3 sequence is 17 residues long. V gave up 4 bases and J gave up 1 base; unmatched junction bases: 8. CDR3 protein: CASSSLGQALNTGELFF. In DNA, the CDR3 is TGTGCCAGCAGTTCCCTGGGACAGGCCCTGAACACCGGGGAGCTGTTTTTT.

The CDR3: CASSPGELAKNIQYF. CDR3 DNA sequence: TGTGCCAGCAGCCCCGGGGAATTAGCCAAAAACATTCAGTACTTC. The chain uses TRBV3-1 and TRBJ2-4, with TRBD2 as a possible D gene (5 bases). The CDR3 runs 15 residues. With 4 bases removed from V and 0 bases from J, the gap between germline ends came to 10 bases. From germline, CDR1 is LGHDT and CDR2 YNNKEL (reference sequence).

This clonotype was recorded many times. V and J are TRBV28 and TRBJ1-5; D not resolved. Trimming stripped 5 bases from V and 6 bases from J, with 11 bases between. The germline V gene encodes CDR1 MDHEN and CDR2 SYDVKM. The CDR3 extends over 13 amino acids. The CDR3 here is CASSREAGQPQHF. The CDR3 coding sequence is TGTGCCAGCAGTCGAGAAGCCGGTCAGCCCCAGCATTTT.

The chain's CDR3 is CASSSGQIGREVSDTGELFF. The CDR3 nucleotides read TGTGCCAGCAGTAGCGGACAGATTGGTCGGGAGGTCAGCGACACCGGGGAGCTGTTTTTT. The J gene is TRBJ2-2, the V gene TRBV6-2 or TRBV6-3; tentative D call: TRBD2 (7 bases). The CDR3 is made up of 20 amino acids. Germline-derived CDR1 and CDR2 are MNHEY and SVGEGT. Trimming cost V 5 bases and J 3 bases, with 28 bases left between them.

The V and J genes are TRBV7-9 and TRBJ2-1; no definite D call. The V and J ends lost 4 bases and 12 bases respectively, with 13 bases between them. This CDR3 has 12 amino acids. CDR1 is SEHNR and CDR2 is FQNEAQ in the germline V gene (reference sequence). The CDR3 here is CASSSETDGQFF. CDR3 in DNA: TGTGCCAGCAGCTCAGAAACGGATGGGCAGTTCTTC.

The chain links TRBV6-1 to TRBJ1-1; 11 positions agree with TRBD1. The CDR3 consists of 17 residues. Trimming took 5 bases from V and 1 from J; bases not matched to a gene: 9. Germline-derived CDR1 and CDR2 are MNHNS and SASEGT. The CDR3 DNA reads TGTGCCAGCAGTAAAAAAGGACAGGGGGCGCGGAACACTGAAGCTTTCTTT. It encodes CASSKKGQGARNTEAFF.

The CDR3 DNA follows: TGTGCCAGCAGCTTCGAGGAGGGGTCGCCCCAGCATTTT. Translating gives CASSFEEGSPQHF. The V and J genes are TRBV11-2 and TRBJ1-5, with D possibly matching TRBD1 (5 bases). The ends were cut back, 3 bases at V and 9 bases at J, with 12 bases in the middle. The V gene's germline CDR1 is SGHAT and CDR2 FQNNGV. The length of the CDR3 is 13 residues. The whole variable domain, remainder taken from reference TRBV11-2 and TRBJ1-5, is EAGVAQSPRYKIIEKRQSVAFWCNPISGHATLYWYQQILGQGPKLLIQFQNNGVVDDSQLPKDRFSAERLKGVDSTLKIQPAKLEDSAVYLCASSFEEGSPQHFGDGTRLSIL.

This clonotype was counted many times. A much larger clonotype is one base distant, so this may be a read error. The rearrangement links TRBV7-9 to TRBJ2-3; D remains ambiguous. CDR3 length equals 13 residues. Trimming stripped 1 base from V and 2 bases from J, with 4 bases between. Germline CDR1 and CDR2: SEHNR and FQNEAQ (reference sequence). The CDR3 loop reads CASSLGDTDTQYF. CDR3 DNA: TGTGCCAGCAGCTTAGGGGACACAGATACGCAGTATTTT. The entire variable domain, with the rest obtained from reference TRBV7-9 and TRBJ2-3, is as follows: DTGVSQNPRHKITKRGQNVTFRCDPISEHNRLYWYRQTLGQGPEFLTYFQNEAQLEKSRLLSDRFSAERPKGSFSTLEIQRTEQGDSAMYLCASSLGDTDTQYFGPGTRLTVL.

This clonotype has just one count. The gene calls are TRBV5-1 and TRBJ2-7; 9 nucleotides agree with TRBD2. From germline, CDR1 is SGHRS and CDR2 YFSETQ. Trimming at V came to 0 bases and at J to 5 bases, leaving 0 bases not matched to a gene. The CDR3 loop spans 13 amino acids. The CDR3 here is CASSLGLADEQYF. In DNA form, the CDR3 reads TGCGCCAGCAGCTTGGGACTAGCGGACGAGCAGTACTTC.

V and J are TRBV4-3 and TRBJ2-7; 7 positions match TRBD1. Losses at the gene ends were 1 base for V and 1 base for J; bases not matched to a gene: 1. Germline CDR1 is LGHNA and CDR2 is YSLEER. The CDR3 consists of 14 residues. The CDR3 DNA sequence: TGCGCCAGCAGCCAAGCGACAGGGTCCTACGAGCAGTACTTC. As protein: CASSQATGSYEQYF.

Written as DNA, the CDR3 is TGTGCCAGCGGATCAGGACAGGGAGTGTTGGGCCAGCCCCAGCATTTT. Protein: CASGSGQGVLGQPQHF. The chain has TRBV12-3 or TRBV12-4 and TRBJ1-5, with 8 bases fitting TRBD1. The CDR3 runs to 16 residues. Trimming cost V 8 bases and J 7 bases; bases outside gene matches: 16.

A few counts support this clonotype. The chain links TRBV12-3 or TRBV12-4 to TRBJ2-7; D perhaps matches TRBD1 (6 bases). This CDR3 spans 13 amino acids. The ends were cut back, 7 bases at V and 7 bases at J, with 17 bases in the middle. In nucleotides, the CDR3 is TGTGCCAGCAAGTTTAACGCAGGGGAGGAGCAGTACTTC. Translation gives CASKFNAGEEQYF.

This clonotype was seen only once. This chain joins TRBV5-1 and TRBJ2-5, with TRBD2 identical over 10 bases. V trimming: 1 base; J trimming: 4 bases; junction bases outside the gene matches: 10. This CDR3 comprises 17 residues. In germline, CDR1 is SGHRS, CDR2 YFSETQ. The CDR3 DNA follows: TGCGCCAGCAGCTTGTTGTCTAGCGGGAGCAATCGAGAGACCCAGTACTTC. Residues: CASSLLSSGSNRETQYF.

This clonotype was observed a few times. The chain links TRBV14 to TRBJ2-1; 7 positions match TRBD1. Germline lookup yields CDR1 SGHDN and CDR2 FVKESK. The CDR3 covers 15 residues. Trimming took 3 bases from V and 4 from J; bases not matched to a gene: 6. The CDR3 here is CASSQLGQTYNEQFF. CDR3 nucleotides: TGTGCCAGCAGCCAGTTGGGACAGACGTACAATGAGCAGTTCTTC.

V usage is TRBV20-1 and J usage is TRBJ2-4, with D unresolved. The V gene lost 3 bases and the J gene lost 9 bases, with 9 bases spanning the gap. The CDR3 is 11 residues long. Germline V gene sequence: CDR1 DFQATT, CDR2 SNEGSKA (reference sequence). In nucleotides, the CDR3 is TGCAGTGCTAGCCAGTTGACCATTCAGTACTTC. It translates to CSASQLTIQYF.

The table lists this clonotype with many counts. V and J are TRBV7-2 and TRBJ1-2; 7 nucleotides align to TRBD1. Germline CDR1 SGHTA, CDR2 FQGNSA. This CDR3 is 12 amino acids long. V lost 5 bases and J lost 8; bases outside the gene matches: 5. The CDR3 sequence: CASSKTGIGYTF. CDR3 coding DNA: TGTGCCAGCAGCAAGACAGGGATCGGCTACACCTTC.

CDR3 sequence reads: CASSYSAGVLVGLAVNTGELFF. The DNA for the CDR3 is TGTGCCAGCAGTTACTCCGCGGGGGTGTTGGTCGGACTAGCGGTTAACACCGGGGAGCTGTTTTTT. The chain has TRBV6-2 or TRBV6-3 and TRBJ2-2; 10 bases fit TRBD2. This CDR3 comprises 22 residues. Germline CDR1 is MNHEY and CDR2 is SVGEGT. The V and J ends lost 0 bases and 2 bases, in that order; junction bases with no gene match: 18.

The chain has TRBV5-4 and TRBJ2-5, with TRBD1 as a possible D gene (5 bases). Germline V gene sequence: CDR1 SGHNT, CDR2 YYREEE (reference sequence). The CDR3 extends over 15 amino acids. Deletions cut 1 base from V and 5 bases from J, with 15 bases between. The chain's CDR3 is CASSLLDTQRETQYF. The CDR3 region has the DNA TGTGCCAGCAGCTTGCTGGACACCCAACGGGAGACCCAGTACTTC.

The chain has TRBV15 and TRBJ1-2, with 9 positions matching TRBD1. The germline V gene encodes CDR1 LNHNV and CDR2 YYDKDF (reference sequence). This CDR3 is built from 17 residues. After removal of 3 bases from V and 0 bases from J, the junction contained 8 bases not matched to a gene. The CDR3 region has the DNA TGTGCCACCAGCAGTCCCTCGGGACAGGGTTCTAACTATGGCTACACCTTC. This translates into CATSSPSGQGSNYGYTF.

In this sample, this clonotype turned up many times. The CDR3 protein is CASSGRGGVALTSQETQYF. CDR3 sequence (DNA): TGCGCCAGCAGCGGCCGGGGGGGCGTAGCCCTCACTTCGCAAGAGACCCAGTACTTC. The chain recombines TRBV5-1 with TRBJ2-5, with 8 bases matching TRBD2. Trimming removed 4 bases from V and 2 bases from J; junction bases left unmatched: 19. Germline-derived CDR1 and CDR2 are SGHRS and YFSETQ. The CDR3 is made up of 19 amino acids. The variable domain in full, completed from reference TRBV5-1 and TRBJ2-5, reads KAGVTQTPRYLIKTRGQQVTLSCSPISGHRSVSWYQQTPGQGLQFLFEYFSETQRNKGNFPGRFSGRQFSNSRSEMNVSTLELGDSALYLCASSGRGGVALTSQETQYFGPGTRLLVL.